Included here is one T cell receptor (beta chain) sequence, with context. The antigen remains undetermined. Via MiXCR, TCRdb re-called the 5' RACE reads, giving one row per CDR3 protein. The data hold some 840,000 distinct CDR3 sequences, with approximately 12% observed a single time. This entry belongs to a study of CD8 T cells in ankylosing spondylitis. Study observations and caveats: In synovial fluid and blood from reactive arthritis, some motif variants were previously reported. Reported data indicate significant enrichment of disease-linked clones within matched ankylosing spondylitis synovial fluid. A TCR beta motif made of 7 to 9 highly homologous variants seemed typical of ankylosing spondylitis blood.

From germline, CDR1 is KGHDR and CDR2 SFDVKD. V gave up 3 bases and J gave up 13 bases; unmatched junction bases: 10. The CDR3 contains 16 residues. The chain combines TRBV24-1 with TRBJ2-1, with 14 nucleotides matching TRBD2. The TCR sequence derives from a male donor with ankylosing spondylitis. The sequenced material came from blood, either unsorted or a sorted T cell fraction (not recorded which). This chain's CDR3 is CATSDPTRLAGGKQFF. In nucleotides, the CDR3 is TGTGCCACCAGTGATCCGACTCGACTAGCGGGAGGGAAACAGTTCTTC.